The rows below give T cell receptor beta chains drawn from one sample of a study of cytomegalovirus exposure and HLA in healthy donors. Sequencing used immunoSEQ multiplex PCR; TCRdb keeps in-frame clones, though not all of them. The sample lists about 130,000 clones, 89% occurring once. Sequencing used PBMCs. These receptors were collected from a woman younger than 30 in good health and CMV-seronegative. The CDR3 runs from the conserved cysteine through the conserved F or W. A D gene is named only where the DNA matches it firmly. Some rows have no size entry. The others give once, few or many, or a class for an expanded clone.

>TRBD1|TRBJ1-1|TRBV5-1|-
CASSYLQGADTEAFF
TGCGCCAGCAGCTACCTACAGGGGGCGGACACTGAAGCTTTCTTT
>TRBD1|TRBJ1-5|TRBV10-3|-
CAISTQNWDRAELGNQPQHF
TGTGCCATCTCTACCCAAAATTGGGACAGGGCGGAGCTGGGCAATCAGCCCCAGCATTTT
>-|TRBJ1-6|TRBV9|-
CASSVGQGWVSPLHF
TGTGCCAGCAGCGTAGGTCAGGGTTGGGTTTCACCCCTCCACTTT
>-|TRBJ2-7|TRBV13|-
CASTSREQGYEQYF
TGTGCCAGCACCTCCCGCGAACAGGGCTACGAGCAGTACTTC
>TRBD2|TRBJ2-2|TRBV6-5|-
CASSYFGTSTGELFF
TGTGCCAGCAGTTACTTCGGGACTAGCACCGGGGAGCTGTTTTTT
>-|TRBJ2-3|TRBV5-1|-
CASKSDGTDTQYF
TGCGCCAGTAAAAGCGATGGCACAGATACGCAGTATTTT
>TRBD2|TRBJ2-5|TRBV5-1|-
CASSLAGTSGGAGETQYF
TGCGCCAGCAGCTTGGCCGGGACTAGCGGGGGGGCCGGTGAGACCCAGTACTTC
>TRBD2|TRBJ2-3|TRBV2|-
CASSPLGTSGGAGTDTQYF
TGTGCCAGCTCGCCGTTGGGGACTAGCGGGGGGGCCGGCACAGATACGCAGTATTTT
>TRBD1|TRBJ1-2|TRBV19|-
CATVQGAGYTF
TGTGCCACCGTTCAGGGGGCTGGCTACACCTTC
>-|TRBJ1-5|TRBV6-6|-
CASSYPEHSNQPQHF
TGTGCCAGCAGTTACCCAGAACATAGCAATCAGCCCCAGCATTTT
>-|TRBJ2-5|TRBV18|-
CASSPRTARQETQYF
TGTGCCAGCTCACCACGTACGGCTAGACAAGAGACCCAGTACTTC
>TRBD1|TRBJ2-6|TRBV5-1|-
CASSDTGAEDNGWSGANVLTF
TGCGCCAGCAGCGATACAGGGGCCGAAGATAATGGGTGGTCTGGGGCCAACGTCCTGACTTTC
>TRBD1|TRBJ1-1|TRBV27|-
CASSFYPQGRTEAFF
TGTGCCAGCAGTTTTTACCCACAGGGGAGGACTGAAGCTTTCTTT
>-|TRBJ1-2|TRBV2|-
CASSQYTGGANYGYTF
TGTGCCAGCAGCCAATACACTGGGGGCGCGAACTATGGCTACACCTTC
>TRBD2|TRBJ2-7|TRBV4-2|-
CASSQDGTSGGYEQYF
TGTGCCAGCAGCCAAGATGGGACTAGCGGAGGCTACGAGCAGTACTTC
>-|TRBJ1-2|TRBV6-1|-
CASSFKFTGDYGYTF
TGTGCCAGCAGTTTCAAATTTACTGGAGACTATGGCTACACCTTC
>-|TRBJ1-2|TRBV4-2|few
CASSQELAGLYGYTF
TGTGCCAGCAGCCAAGAGCTTGCAGGCCTCTATGGCTACACCTTC
>-|TRBJ1-1|TRBV5-1|-
CASSLFFRGGSTEAFF
TGCGCCAGCAGCTTGTTTTTCAGGGGCGGAAGCACTGAAGCTTTCTTT
>TRBD2|TRBJ2-1|TRBV7-9|once
CASSLVSGPGEQFF
TGTGCCAGCAGCTTAGTTAGCGGGCCGGGTGAGCAGTTCTTC
>-|TRBJ1-2|TRBV9|-
CASSVDRNYGYTF
TGTGCCAGCAGCGTAGACAGGAACTATGGCTACACCTTC
>-|TRBJ1-4|TRBV2|-
CASRGSGQTTGGEKLFF
TGTGCCAGCAGGGGGAGTGGACAGACAACTGGTGGAGAAAAACTGTTTTTT
>-|TRBJ1-1|TRBV7-9|-
CASSLGPWTEAFF
TGTGCCAGCAGCTTAGGGCCTTGGACTGAAGCTTTCTTT
>-|TRBJ1-4|TRBV7-9|-
CASSLTGEGEKLFF
TGTGCCAGCAGCTTAACGGGTGAAGGAGAAAAACTGTTTTTT
>TRBD2|TRBJ2-1|TRBV9|-
CASSLAGNSYNEQFF
TGTGCCAGCAGTCTAGCGGGGAACTCCTACAATGAGCAGTTCTTC